The T cell receptor beta chain described here comes from a study of blood T cell repertoires in COVID-19. Data came from immunoSEQ multiplex PCR; TCRdb stores just in-frame clones and leaves some out. Of some 150,000 clones listed, 75% to 90% were seen once; the top ten hold about 4.4%. CDR1 is MNHEY and CDR2 is SMNVEV in the germline V gene (reference sequence). This CDR3 has 15 residues. J lost 5 bases, V lost 5 bases, and 9 bases had no gene match. Two negative PCRs, clearance, or symptom resolution were required of recovered Cohort 3 donors. This clone was detected a few times. J is TRBJ1-2 and V is TRBV27; 9 nucleotides align to TRBD1. The sequence was obtained from a man aged 45-60 years who had recovered from COVID-19. The sequenced material came from PBMCs or T cells enriched from blood (not recorded which). CDR3 sequence: CASSQQGAQGYGYTF. The CDR3 region has the DNA TGTGCCAGCAGTCAACAGGGGGCTCAGGGATATGGCTACACCTTC.